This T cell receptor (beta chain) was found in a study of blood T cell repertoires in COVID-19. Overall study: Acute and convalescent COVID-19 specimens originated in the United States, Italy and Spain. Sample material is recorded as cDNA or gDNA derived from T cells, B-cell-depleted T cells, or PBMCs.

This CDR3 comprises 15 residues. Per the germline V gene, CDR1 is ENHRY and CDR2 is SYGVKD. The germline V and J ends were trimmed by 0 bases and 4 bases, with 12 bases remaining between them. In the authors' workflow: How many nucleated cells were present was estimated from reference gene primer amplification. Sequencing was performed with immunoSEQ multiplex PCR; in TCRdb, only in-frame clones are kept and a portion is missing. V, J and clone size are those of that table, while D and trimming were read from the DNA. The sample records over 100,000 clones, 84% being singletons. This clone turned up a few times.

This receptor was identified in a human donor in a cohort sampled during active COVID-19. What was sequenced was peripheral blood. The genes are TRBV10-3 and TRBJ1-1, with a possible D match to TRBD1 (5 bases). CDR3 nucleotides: TGTGCCATCAGTGAGTCAATGGGGGAGGGCACTGAAGCTTTCTTT. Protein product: CAISESMGEGTEAFF.